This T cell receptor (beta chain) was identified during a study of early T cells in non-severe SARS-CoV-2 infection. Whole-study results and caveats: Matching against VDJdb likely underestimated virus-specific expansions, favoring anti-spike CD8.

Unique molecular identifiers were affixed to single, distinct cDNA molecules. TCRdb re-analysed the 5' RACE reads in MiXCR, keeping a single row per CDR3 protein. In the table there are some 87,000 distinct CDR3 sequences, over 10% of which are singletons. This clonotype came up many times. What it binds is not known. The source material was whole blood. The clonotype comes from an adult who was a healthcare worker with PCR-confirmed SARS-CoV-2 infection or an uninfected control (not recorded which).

Here the CDR3 reads CSADMASVSSGANVLTF. The CDR3 region has the DNA TGCAGTGCTGACATGGCTAGCGTGAGCTCTGGGGCCAACGTCCTGACTTTC. The genes are TRBV20-1 and TRBJ2-6, with D possibly matching TRBD2 (6 bases). CDR1 is DFQATT, CDR2 SNEGSKA, per germline (reference sequence). V was shortened by 5 bases and J by 0 bases, with 17 bases between the two germline ends. CDR3 length equals 17 residues.